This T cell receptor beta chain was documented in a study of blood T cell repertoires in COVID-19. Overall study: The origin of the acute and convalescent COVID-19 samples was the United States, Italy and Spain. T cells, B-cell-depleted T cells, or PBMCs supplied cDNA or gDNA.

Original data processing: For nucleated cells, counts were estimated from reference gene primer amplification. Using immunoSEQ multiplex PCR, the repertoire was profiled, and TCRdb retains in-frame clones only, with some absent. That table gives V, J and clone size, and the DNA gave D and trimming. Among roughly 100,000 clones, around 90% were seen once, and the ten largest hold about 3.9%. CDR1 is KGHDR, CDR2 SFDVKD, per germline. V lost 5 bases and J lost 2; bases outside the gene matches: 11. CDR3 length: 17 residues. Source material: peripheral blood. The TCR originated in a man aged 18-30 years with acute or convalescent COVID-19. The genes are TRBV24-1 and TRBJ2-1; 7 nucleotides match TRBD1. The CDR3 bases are TGTGCCACCAGTGGCGCGGCCGGGGACAGCCCCTACAATGAGCAGTTCTTC. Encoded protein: CATSGAAGDSPYNEQFF.